Following are 22 T cell receptor beta chains from one sample sequenced in a study of T cells after yellow fever vaccination. TCRdb analysed the 5' RACE reads with MiXCR anew, one entry per CDR3 protein. The table lists about 340,000 distinct CDR3 sequences, more than 8.5% of them singletons. Here the sequenced sample was PBMCs, taken on the day of the first yellow fever vaccination. The receptors come from a young man who received the YFV17D yellow fever vaccine.

There are many counts of this clonotype. CDR3 nucleotides: TGTGCCAGCAGCTTCTCTAGTCTACAAGAGACCCAGTACTTC. Amino acid sequence: CASSFSSLQETQYF. V gene TRBV7-7 combines with J gene TRBJ2-5; D remains unclear. The CDR3 contains 14 residues. Germline CDR1 and CDR2: SSHAT and FNYEAQ (reference sequence). The germline V and J ends were trimmed by 3 bases and 2 bases, with 10 bases remaining between them.

This clonotype was seen ten or more times. The V call is TRBV5-1, the J call TRBJ2-1; 11 nucleotides agree with TRBD2. There are 16 residues in the CDR3. The J segment lost 4 bases and the V segment lost 1 base, leaving 4 bases of the junction unmatched. Germline lookup yields CDR1 SGHRS and CDR2 YFSETQ. The CDR3 DNA reads TGCGCCAGCAGCTTGCTGACTAGCGGGGTTTACAATGAGCAGTTCTTC. This gives the protein CASSLLTSGVYNEQFF.

This clonotype was seen once. The chain recombines TRBV6-5 with TRBJ1-4, with D unclear. Germline V gene sequence: CDR1 MNHEY, CDR2 SVGAGI. V lost 4 bases and J lost 4, with 7 bases in between. The CDR3 has 13 residues. CDR3 protein: CASSSRDNEKLFF. The CDR3 DNA is TGTGCCAGCAGTTCCCGGGATAATGAAAAACTGTTTTTT.

The chain links TRBV5-1 to TRBJ2-1; a weak D match, TRBD2 (6 bases). Germline V lookup: CDR1 SGHRS, CDR2 YFSETQ. This CDR3 has 13 residues. The V end lost 4 bases, the J end lost 5 bases, and 10 bases lay between the germline ends. The CDR3 coding sequence is TGCGCCAGCAGCCCCAGGGAGGACAATGAGCAGTTCTTC. It is translated as CASSPREDNEQFF.

This clonotype was observed a few times. V usage is TRBV2 and J usage is TRBJ2-7; tentative D call: TRBD1 (5 bases). CDR1 is SNHLY and CDR2 is FYNNEI in the germline V gene. This CDR3 is built from 16 residues. V lost 2 bases and J 3 bases, leaving 17 bases between the germline ends. The CDR3 DNA sequence: TGTGCCAGCAGTGAACAGGGTCGGGCAGATGACTACGAGCAGTACGTC. It specifies CASSEQGRADDYEQYV.

J is TRBJ2-2 and V is TRBV12-3 or TRBV12-4, with D tentatively TRBD1 (7 bases). The CDR3 runs to 21 residues. Trimming pared 0 bases from V and 6 bases from J, leaving 29 bases between. The CDR3 reads CASSLARRGLRLGPSPGELFF. CDR3 bases: TGTGCCAGCAGTTTAGCGAGGAGGGGGCTAAGGTTAGGGCCGTCGCCCGGGGAGCTGTTTTTT.

This clonotype was counted at least ten times. The chain is built from TRBV24-1 and TRBJ2-1; possibly TRBD1 for D (5 bases). V was shortened by 3 bases and J by 0 bases, with 11 bases between the two germline ends. The CDR3 contains 16 residues. CDR1 and CDR2 (germline): KGHDR, SFDVKD. The CDR3, as DNA: TGTGCCACCAGTGATATTCAAGGGGCCTCCTACAATGAGCAGTTCTTC. Amino acid sequence: CATSDIQGASYNEQFF.

This CDR3 reads CASSQNSGTRLEPLHF. The CDR3 nucleotides are TGCGCCAGCAGCCAAAACTCCGGGACACGTTTAGAACCCCTCCACTTT. This sequence joins TRBV4-1 and TRBJ1-6; D is possibly TRBD1 (6 bases). The CDR3 totals 16 residues. The germline gives CDR1 MGHRA, CDR2 YSYEKL. The V gene lost 2 bases and the J gene lost 12 bases, with 20 bases spanning the gap.

This clonotype was seen more than once but under ten times. The chain is built from TRBV20-1 and TRBJ1-2; 8 bases fit TRBD1. J was trimmed by 2 bases and V by 0 bases; bases with no gene match: 2. Germline V gene lookup returns CDR1 DFQATT and CDR2 SNEGSKA (reference sequence). The CDR3 length is 14 residues. The CDR3 DNA reads TGCAGTGCTAGAGATTCAGGGGGCAACTATGGCTACACCTTC. Protein: CSARDSGGNYGYTF.

This clonotype was seen a handful of times. The J gene is TRBJ1-4, the V gene TRBV5-1, with 7 bases fitting TRBD1. CDR1 SGHRS and CDR2 YFSETQ come from the germline V gene. This CDR3 contains 15 residues. V shed 1 base, J shed 4 bases, and the junction held 4 bases outside the gene matches. In DNA, the CDR3 is TGCGCCAGCAGCTTGTTGGGACAGAATAATGAAAAACTGTTTTTT. The encoded protein is CASSLLGQNNEKLFF.

This clonotype was found many times. The chain joins TRBV20-1 to TRBJ2-1; TRBD2 matches at 8 bases. The V segment lost 3 bases and the J segment 2 bases; nucleotides outside the gene matches: 3. The CDR3 totals 14 residues. In germline, CDR1 is DFQATT, CDR2 SNEGSKA (reference sequence). The CDR3 loop is CSASGGAPYNEQFF. The DNA of the CDR3 is TGCAGTGCTAGCGGGGGGGCCCCCTACAATGAGCAGTTCTTC.

This clonotype was counted between two and nine times. The CDR3 reads CASRKGVDEQFF. CDR3 sequence (DNA): TGTGCCAGCAGGAAGGGGGTCGATGAGCAGTTCTTC. The J gene is TRBJ2-1, the V gene TRBV28, with D possibly being TRBD1 (6 bases). Germline V gene data show CDR1 as MDHEN and CDR2 as SYDVKM. The CDR3 runs to 12 residues. Trimming shortened V by 6 bases and J by 8 bases, and 11 bases separated the two germline ends.

V and J are TRBV30 and TRBJ1-1, with D possibly matching TRBD1 (6 bases). The V end lost 2 bases, the J end lost 4 bases, and 17 bases lay between the germline ends. The germline V gene has CDR1 GTSNPN and CDR2 SVGIG (reference sequence). The CDR3 runs to 15 residues. CDR3 nucleotides: TGTGCCTGGAGTATTTTGGGCCTCAGGGGCACTGAAGCTTTCTTT. Protein: CAWSILGLRGTEAFF.

This clonotype showed up many times. The gene calls are TRBV7-9 and TRBJ2-1; 16 positions agree with TRBD2. With V trimmed by 5 bases and J by 4 bases, 5 bases remained unmatched. Germline loops: CDR1 SEHNR, CDR2 FQNEAQ (reference sequence). This CDR3 is 17 amino acids long. This CDR3 reads CASSLGTSGGAYNEQFF. The CDR3 DNA reads TGTGCCAGCAGCCTCGGGACTAGCGGGGGGGCTTACAATGAGCAGTTCTTC.

This clonotype was recorded once. This sequence joins TRBV7-8 and TRBJ2-5; D ambiguous. The CDR3 is made up of 13 amino acids. Germline values: CDR1 SGHVS, CDR2 FQNEAQ. Trimming left V 4 bases short and J 6 bases short, with 12 bases between. The CDR3: CASSSASQKTQYF. CDR3 nucleotides: TGTGCCAGCAGCTCCGCCAGCCAGAAGACCCAGTACTTC.

The sample holds a few counts of this clonotype. The genes are TRBV12-3 or TRBV12-4 and TRBJ2-7, with D perhaps TRBD2 (7 bases). This CDR3 region has 15 residues. Trimming cost V 6 bases and J 1 base, with 16 bases left between them. This CDR3 is CASSVGGGKSYEQYV. The CDR3 bases are TGTGCCAGCAGCGTCGGCGGGGGCAAATCCTACGAGCAGTACGTC.

This chain joins TRBV6-4 and TRBJ2-5, with 10 bases identical to TRBD1. V lost 2 bases, J lost 5 bases, and 5 bases stayed unmatched. Germline CDR1 reads MRHNA; CDR2 reads SNTAGT. This CDR3 has 15 residues. The DNA of the CDR3 is TGTGCCAGCAGTGACCCGGGACAGGGGAAGGAGACCCAGTACTTC. It codes for CASSDPGQGKETQYF.

This clonotype was detected a few times. The CDR3 region has the DNA TGTGCCAGCCGGCAGGGGAACCAATCACCCCTCCACTTT. It yields the protein CASRQGNQSPLHF. The chain couples TRBV28 to TRBJ1-6, with D possibly being TRBD1 (6 bases). Germline CDR1 and CDR2: MDHEN and SYDVKM. This CDR3 spans 13 amino acids. The ends were cut back, 8 bases at V and 10 bases at J, with 15 bases in the middle.

This clonotype was seen a handful of times. The chain is built from TRBV12-3 or TRBV12-4 and TRBJ2-1; D possibly corresponds to TRBD2 (6 bases). V lost 5 bases to trimming and J lost 7 bases, with 21 bases between them. The CDR3 is 16 amino acids. The CDR3 loop reads CASSLSGGSPGNEQFF. In DNA, the CDR3 is TGTGCCAGCAGTCTCTCCGGGGGATCACCGGGGAATGAGCAGTTCTTC.

At least ten counts were recorded for this clonotype. The chain has TRBV12-3 or TRBV12-4 and TRBJ1-6; tentatively, D is TRBD1 (6 bases). This CDR3 is 14 amino acids long. The ends were cut back, 6 bases at V and 7 bases at J, with 13 bases in the middle. The DNA of the CDR3 is TGTGCCAGCAGACCGAGACAGGCAAATTCACCCCTCCACTTT. Amino acid sequence: CASRPRQANSPLHF.

J is TRBJ2-5 and V is TRBV3-1, with TRBD2 identical over 9 bases. Germline V lookup: CDR1 LGHDT, CDR2 YNNKEL (reference sequence). CDR3 length equals 16 residues. V trimming: 3 bases; J trimming: 4 bases; junction bases outside the gene matches: 9. DNA of the CDR3: TGTGCCAGCAGCCATCTGGCGGGGGGGCGTCGAGAGACCCAGTACTTC. This gives the protein CASSHLAGGRRETQYF.

This clonotype was detected many times. The rearrangement links TRBV4-3 to TRBJ1-2, with D perhaps TRBD1 (5 bases). V lost 4 bases and J lost 8, with 14 bases in between. Germline assignment: CDR1 LGHNA and CDR2 YSLEER. The CDR3 loop spans 13 amino acids. The CDR3 DNA reads TGCGCCAGCAGCCTGGGACTTTCAAGGGGCTACACCTTC. Translation: CASSLGLSRGYTF.